One TCR beta chain is described in this entry. This clonotype was seen only a few times. It lacks a known antigen. No base qualities exist here, and no much larger clone lies one base off it. The record originates from a study of Graves' ophthalmopathy and Graves' hyperthyroidism (dated by TCRdb to the late 2010s). At the level of the whole study: Stable hyperthyroidism was defined as no progression to ophthalmopathy within 18 months of follow-up. The study used TCR beta repertoire signatures to distinguish Graves' ophthalmopathy from Graves' hyperthyroidism and to predict progression to ophthalmopathy. In total, 135 blood samples were TCR-sequenced: 43 ophthalmopathy, some 75 hyperthyroidism and roughly 17 hyperthyroidism-to-ophthalmopathy patients. To explore V-J signatures distinguishing ophthalmopathy from hyperthyroidism, a discovery set of 100 patients (roughly 45 ophthalmopathy, roughly 56 stable hyperthyroidism) was enrolled. An independent validation cohort was composed of around 19 hyperthyroidism patients and around 16 patients who later progressed from hyperthyroidism to ophthalmopathy. T-cell repertoires of thyroid tissue and blood were compared in over 5 hyperthyroidism patients. Once sampling was done, hyperthyroidism patients were given methimazole at a starting dose of 30 mg daily, while ophthalmopathy patients were given high-dose intravenous methylprednisolone.

For repertoire sequencing, TCR beta CDR3 regions were amplified from RNA transcripts. HTBI primers and the Qiagen OneStep RT-PCR kit were used in a first-round RT-PCR, which was followed by a second-round multiplex PCR, size selection and purification. Sequencing of the libraries was carried out on an Illumina HiSeq2000 in paired-end mode with 100 bp reads. The authors' pipeline ran thus. SOAPnuke was used to process the reads, throwing out any read that had adapters, had uncalled bases, had a mean Phred below 15, or lacked an exact constant-primer or identifier match. COPE v1.2.5 was used to merge the high-quality paired reads. Each unique nucleotide sequence was defined as a clonotype, and clonotypes were aligned to IMGT TRB V, D and J references with MiTCR v1.1. Only V-J combinations with frequency above 0.0001 were analysed, covering 99.2% of repertoires. For each V-J combination, a TCR clonal expansion and chaos score was defined as the ratio of F50 clonal expansion to chaos observed in the TCRdist matrix. Welch's t-statistics and random forest were used to narrow the features down to roughly twelve V-J combinations, which were then fed into a naive Bayes classifier. The Morisita-Horn index was used to measure how similar the thyroid and blood repertoires were. Using fastp trimming at Q25 and MiXCR clonotype assembly, TCRdb reanalyzed the public sequencing data and kept in-frame beta chains. Each record represents a unique CDR3 protein, reported with the most common genes and DNA among its rows. TCRdb, not the authors, supplied the V and J calls. For this sample there are about 500,000 distinct CDR3 sequences; just under 40% appear just once. Roughly 4% of the sample rests with the top ten.

The study at large found these results: No statistical method was used to predetermine the sample size, and group allocation was not hidden from the investigators. Most expanded thyroid clonotypes with frequency above 0.001 were also detected in blood, suggesting blood repertoires may reflect the thyroid immune response. In validation, the model predicted ophthalmopathy progression with more than 70% sensitivity and 72% to 80% specificity; about a dozen predicted patients were CT-confirmed with GO in a median of approximately six months. In cross-validation, the 13-signature model distinguished ophthalmopathy from stable hyperthyroidism with approximately 90% sensitivity and around 83% specificity, while in the test set the corresponding values were roughly 80% and 75%.

The germline V gene (reference sequence) supplies CDR1 LNHDA and CDR2 SQIVND. The CDR3 runs 14 amino acids, cysteine and phenylalanine included. CDR3 DNA only is kept here, 42 bases in frame from base 1. Compared with germline, V lacks 5 bases and J lacks 2 bases; bases without a gene match: 4. The hyperthyroidism patients were 18 to 65 years old and newly diagnosed, with a disease duration of less than 2 months. Patients were excluded if they had other autoimmune diseases, uncontrolled infections, pregnancy or lactation. Diagnosis relied on clinical symptoms, serum thyroxine, TRAb, thyroid ultrasound and orbital computed tomography. Total RNA was extracted using Trizol reagent, and RNA quality was checked on an Agilent 2100 Bioanalyzer.

The rearrangement combines TRBV19 with TRBJ2-7, with 9 bases in between that match TRBD1. This clonotype originated in an adult man with Graves' hyperthyroidism. Specimen: peripheral blood or thyroid tissue (not recorded which). The nucleotides read TGTGCCAGTAGTCAGACAGGGGGGGCCTACGAGCAGTACTTC. Translation gives CASSQTGGAYEQYF. Reference TRBV19 and TRBJ2-7 genes cover what lies past the CDR3, so the full variable domain is DGGITQSPKYLFRKEGQNVTLSCEQNLNHDAMYWYRQDPGQGLRLIYYSQIVNDFQKGDIAEGYSVSREKKESFPLTVTSAQKNPTAFYLCASSQTGGAYEQYFGPGTRLTVT.